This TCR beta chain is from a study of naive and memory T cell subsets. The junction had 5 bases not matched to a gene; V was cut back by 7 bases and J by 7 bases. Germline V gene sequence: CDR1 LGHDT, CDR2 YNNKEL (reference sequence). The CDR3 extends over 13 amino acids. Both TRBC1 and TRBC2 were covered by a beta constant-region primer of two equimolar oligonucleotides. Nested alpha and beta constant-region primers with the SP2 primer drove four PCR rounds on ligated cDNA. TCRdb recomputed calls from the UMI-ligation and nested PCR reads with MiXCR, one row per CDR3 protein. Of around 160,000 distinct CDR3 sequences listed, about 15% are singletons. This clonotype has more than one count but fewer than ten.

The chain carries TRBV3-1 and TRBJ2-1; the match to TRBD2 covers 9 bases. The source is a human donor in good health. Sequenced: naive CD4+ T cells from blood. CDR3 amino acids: CASKLAGANEQFF. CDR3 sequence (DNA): TGTGCCAGCAAACTAGCGGGTGCGAATGAGCAGTTCTTC.